This section outlines one T cell receptor beta chain sequence together with its context. These data come from a study of T cell changes during pregnancy in multiple sclerosis. In germline, CDR1 is LNHDA, CDR2 SQIVND (reference sequence). V dropped 5 bases and J dropped 6; count of bases not matched to a gene: 10. The CDR3 covers 15 residues. The protocol was immunoSEQ multiplex PCR, while the TCRdb copy is restricted to in-frame clones and leaves out a portion. The sample includes approximately 88,000 clones, around 94% of them seen just once. This sequence was found in a female donor with multiple sclerosis, enrolled in a pregnancy study. The sequencing used peripheral blood, collected in the third trimester of pregnancy. The rearrangement links TRBV19 to TRBJ1-5; 7 nucleotides agree with TRBD1. CDR3 residues: CASSSRGQGAQPQHF. The CDR3 DNA reads TGTGCCAGTAGTTCAAGGGGGCAAGGAGCTCAGCCCCAGCATTTT.